The rows below give T cell receptor beta chains drawn from one sample of a study of blood T cell repertoires in COVID-19. Sequencing was performed with immunoSEQ multiplex PCR; in TCRdb, only in-frame clones are kept and a portion is missing. The sample lists some 74,000 clones, about 80% occurring once. The sample taken for sequencing was peripheral blood. These receptors were collected from a human donor in a cohort sampled during active COVID-19. Both conserved end residues are part of each CDR3. D genes are given only for firm matches. Size values are once, few and many counts, or a class for expanded clones, and some rows have none.

j_gene: TRBJ2-7
abundance: few
v_gene: TRBV7-9
d_gene: TRBD1
CDR3aa: CASSLAGTGSYEQYF
CDR3nt: TGTGCCAGCAGCTTGGCAGGGACAGGATCCTACGAGCAGTACTTC

j_gene: TRBJ2-1
abundance: .
v_gene: TRBV19
d_gene: TRBD1
CDR3aa: CASKTSGTGDNEQFF
CDR3nt: TGTGCCAGTAAAACGTCCGGGACAGGGGACAATGAGCAGTTCTTC

j_gene: TRBJ1-2
abundance: .
v_gene: TRBV27
d_gene: .
CDR3aa: CASSPDFNYGYTF
CDR3nt: TGTGCCAGCAGCCCAGACTTCAACTATGGCTACACCTTC

j_gene: TRBJ2-7
abundance: few
v_gene: TRBV6-5
d_gene: TRBD1
CDR3aa: CASRGQGYEQYF
CDR3nt: TGTGCCAGCCGGGGACAGGGTTACGAGCAGTACTTC

j_gene: TRBJ1-5
abundance: .
v_gene: TRBV19
d_gene: TRBD1
CDR3aa: CASSIGADRAVIDQPQHF
CDR3nt: TGTGCCAGTAGTATAGGGGCCGACAGGGCCGTTATCGATCAGCCCCAGCATTTT

j_gene: TRBJ1-3
abundance: .
v_gene: TRBV10-3
d_gene: .
CDR3aa: CAIMNRDSGNTIYF
CDR3nt: TGTGCCATCATGAACAGGGATAGTGGAAACACCATATATTTT

j_gene: TRBJ1-6
abundance: .
v_gene: TRBV6-1
d_gene: TRBD1
CDR3aa: CASSEAPRTGNPKSPLHF
CDR3nt: TGTGCCAGCAGTGAAGCTCCCCGGACAGGCAACCCTAAGTCACCCCTCCACTTT

j_gene: TRBJ1-2
abundance: .
v_gene: TRBV6-5
d_gene: .
CDR3aa: CASGGLYGYTF
CDR3nt: TGTGCCAGCGGGGGCCTATATGGCTACACCTTC

j_gene: TRBJ2-3
abundance: .
v_gene: TRBV6-2/TRBV6-3
d_gene: TRBD2
CDR3aa: CASSLTGTSAKLTQYF
CDR3nt: TGTGCCAGCAGTTTGACCGGGACTAGCGCGAAGCTTACGCAGTATTTT

j_gene: TRBJ2-3
abundance: .
v_gene: TRBV7-2
d_gene: .
CDR3aa: CASSPRLLQGADTQYF
CDR3nt: TGTGCCAGCAGCCCCCGACTACTCCAAGGCGCAGATACGCAGTATTTT

j_gene: TRBJ1-1
abundance: .
v_gene: TRBV5-1
d_gene: .
CDR3aa: CASSPTPSHTEAFF
CDR3nt: TGCGCCAGCAGCCCGACACCAAGTCACACTGAAGCTTTCTTT

j_gene: TRBJ2-5
abundance: once
v_gene: TRBV7-2
d_gene: TRBD1
CDR3aa: CASNRGLFPQETQYF
CDR3nt: TGTGCCAGCAACAGGGGGCTGTTCCCCCAAGAGACCCAGTACTTC

j_gene: TRBJ2-7
abundance: few
v_gene: TRBV7-2
d_gene: TRBD2
CDR3aa: CASSFSFGRGGYEQYF
CDR3nt: TGTGCCAGCAGCTTTTCATTCGGGCGGGGGGGCTACGAGCAGTACTTC

j_gene: TRBJ1-1
abundance: .
v_gene: TRBV3-1/TRBV3-2
d_gene: TRBD1
CDR3aa: CASSQGGTGVPSAFF
CDR3nt: TGTGCCAGCAGCCAAGGAGGGACAGGGGTCCCTTCGGCTTTCTTT

j_gene: TRBJ2-2
abundance: .
v_gene: TRBV21-1
d_gene: .
CDR3aa: CASSIRPWDRPPGELFF
CDR3nt: TGTGCCAGCAGCATCCGCCCTTGGGACAGGCCTCCGGGGGAGCTGTTTTTT

j_gene: TRBJ1-2
abundance: once
v_gene: TRBV14
d_gene: TRBD1
CDR3aa: CASSQGGRTGARAGYTF
CDR3nt: TGTGCCAGCAGCCAAGGCGGACGGACAGGGGCCCGGGCTGGCTACACCTTC

j_gene: TRBJ2-3
abundance: .
v_gene: TRBV19
d_gene: .
CDR3aa: CASSIQASTDTQYF
CDR3nt: TGTGCCAGTAGTATTCAGGCTAGCACAGATACGCAGTATTTT

j_gene: TRBJ1-4
abundance: once
v_gene: TRBV5-4
d_gene: .
CDR3aa: CASSASGAQEKLFF
CDR3nt: TGTGCCAGCAGCGCGAGTGGGGCGCAGGAAAAACTGTTTTTT

j_gene: TRBJ1-6
abundance: few
v_gene: TRBV6-5
d_gene: .
CDR3aa: CASSYSFGNSPLHF
CDR3nt: TGTGCCAGCAGTTACTCTTTCGGTAATTCACCCCTCCACTTT

j_gene: TRBJ1-2
abundance: .
v_gene: TRBV20-1
d_gene: .
CDR3aa: CSVRSANGYTF
CDR3nt: TGCAGTGTCAGGTCCGCTAATGGCTACACCTTC

j_gene: TRBJ2-1
abundance: .
v_gene: TRBV5-1
d_gene: TRBD1
CDR3aa: CASSLRQGIVEQFF
CDR3nt: TGCGCCAGCAGCTTGAGACAGGGAATAGTTGAGCAGTTCTTC

j_gene: TRBJ2-7
abundance: .
v_gene: TRBV9
d_gene: .
CDR3aa: CASSARGSVGRRKSYEQYF
CDR3nt: TGTGCCAGCAGCGCACGAGGAAGTGTCGGCAGAAGGAAGTCCTACGAGCAGTACTTC

j_gene: TRBJ2-7
abundance: .
v_gene: TRBV7-6
d_gene: TRBD1
CDR3aa: CASSRLGQGPGNEQYF
CDR3nt: TGTGCCAGCAGCCGTCTCGGACAGGGACCAGGCAACGAGCAGTACTTC

j_gene: TRBJ2-2
abundance: few
v_gene: TRBV5-1
d_gene: .
CDR3aa: CASSVTTGNTGELFF
CDR3nt: TGCGCCAGCAGCGTAACCACAGGAAACACCGGGGAGCTGTTTTTT

j_gene: TRBJ2-5
abundance: .
v_gene: TRBV4-1
d_gene: TRBD2
CDR3aa: CASSQASGRETSGPKRQETQYF
CDR3nt: TGCGCCAGCAGCCAAGCTTCCGGGCGGGAGACTAGCGGTCCCAAGAGACAAGAGACCCAGTACTTC

j_gene: TRBJ2-2
abundance: .
v_gene: TRBV14
d_gene: TRBD2
CDR3aa: CASSQEWLAGGPGELFF
CDR3nt: TGTGCCAGCAGCCAAGAATGGCTAGCGGGAGGCCCCGGGGAGCTGTTTTTT

j_gene: TRBJ1-3
abundance: .
v_gene: TRBV5-1
d_gene: TRBD1
CDR3aa: CASSSEPGQGISGNTIYF
CDR3nt: TGCGCCAGCAGCTCCGAGCCGGGACAGGGGATCTCTGGAAACACCATATATTTT

j_gene: TRBJ2-7
abundance: .
v_gene: TRBV7-9
d_gene: TRBD1
CDR3aa: CASSPAAGQGNYEQYF
CDR3nt: TGTGCCAGCAGCCCAGCCGCGGGACAGGGCAACTACGAGCAGTACTTC

j_gene: TRBJ1-5
abundance: .
v_gene: TRBV6-6
d_gene: .
CDR3aa: CASSYGRLSNQPQHF
CDR3nt: TGTGCCAGCAGTTACGGGAGGCTCAGCAATCAGCCCCAGCATTTT

j_gene: TRBJ1-4
abundance: .
v_gene: TRBV29-1
d_gene: .
CDR3aa: CSVAGGAGTNEKLFF
CDR3nt: TGCAGCGTTGCGGGGGGAGCCGGGACTAATGAAAAACTGTTTTTT

j_gene: TRBJ2-2
abundance: .
v_gene: TRBV7-2
d_gene: TRBD2
CDR3aa: CASSLRLAGNTGELFF
CDR3nt: TGTGCCAGCAGCCTCCGACTAGCGGGAAACACCGGGGAGCTGTTTTTT

j_gene: TRBJ1-1
abundance: .
v_gene: TRBV2
d_gene: .
CDR3aa: CAIRRLAEAFF
CDR3nt: TGTGCCATCCGCCGTTTAGCTGAAGCTTTCTTT

j_gene: TRBJ1-1
abundance: .
v_gene: TRBV7-2
d_gene: .
CDR3aa: CASSSQSRVVNTEAFF
CDR3nt: TGTGCCAGCAGCTCCCAATCCAGGGTCGTGAACACTGAAGCTTTCTTT